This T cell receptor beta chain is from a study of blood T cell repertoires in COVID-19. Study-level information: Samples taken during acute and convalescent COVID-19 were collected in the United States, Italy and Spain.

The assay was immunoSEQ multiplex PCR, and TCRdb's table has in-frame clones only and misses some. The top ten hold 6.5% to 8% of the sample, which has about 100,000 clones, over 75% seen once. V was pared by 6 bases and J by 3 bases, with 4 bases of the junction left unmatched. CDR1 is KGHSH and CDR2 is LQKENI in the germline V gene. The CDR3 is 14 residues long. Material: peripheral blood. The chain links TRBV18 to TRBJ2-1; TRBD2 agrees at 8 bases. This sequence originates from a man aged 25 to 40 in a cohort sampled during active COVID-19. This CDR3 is CASSPGGGYNEQFF. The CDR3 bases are TGTGCCAGCTCCCCGGGGGGGGGCTACAATGAGCAGTTCTTC.